This TCR beta chain was profiled in a study of blood T cell repertoires in COVID-19. About the study: There were acute and convalescent COVID-19 samples, and they came from the United States, Italy and Spain.

The CDR3 loop spans 13 amino acids. J was trimmed by 8 bases and V by 8 bases; bases with no gene match: 7. CDR1 SGHDT and CDR2 YYEEEE come from the germline V gene. As processed by the authors: Amplified reference gene primers provided the basis for estimating nucleated cell counts. The method was immunoSEQ multiplex PCR; TCRdb's version includes in-frame clones alone and lacks a portion of them. V and J calls and clone size come straight from that table; D and trimming were deduced from the DNA. The sample records some 110,000 clones, less than 90% being singletons. This receptor was identified in a man in his 70s who had recovered from COVID-19. The chain employs TRBV5-6 and TRBJ1-6, with 7 bases matching TRBD1. The sample consisted of peripheral blood. CDR3 nucleotide sequence: TGTGCCAGTAAAGGGGGCGGCGATTCACCCCTCCACTTT. As protein: CASKGGGDSPLHF. Based on the CDR3 plus reference TRBV5-6 and TRBJ1-6, the full variable domain is DAGVTQSPTHLIKTRGQQVTLRCSPKSGHDTVSWYQQALGQGPQFIFQYYEEEERQRGNFPDRFSGHQFPNYSSELNVNALLLGDSALYLCASKGGGDSPLHFGNGTRLTVT.